Listed below are T cell receptor beta chains from one sample, sequenced in a study of beta chain features in type 1 diabetes. Only in-frame clones appear in the TCRdb table, and some are missing; sequencing was by immunoSEQ multiplex PCR. Of a few hundred thousand clones listed, approximately 12% are singletons. Sequencing used naive CD4+ T cells from blood. These TCRs come from a woman aged 18-35 years with type 1 diabetes. The conserved cysteine and the conserved F or W are not part of the CDR3 here.

TRBJ2-7	11	TRBV15	ATSTRQLGEQY
TRBJ2-1	15	TRBV4-3	ASSQGRLAGVTNEQF
TRBJ2-5	10	TRBV11-3	ASRSRGETQY
TRBJ1-2	12	TRBV19	ASSNEQGFYGYT
TRBJ1-1	13	TRBV11-2	ASSFGPGENTEAF
TRBJ2-3	10	TRBV29-1	SLGASTDTQY
TRBJ1-2	11	TRBV18	ASSPPNREGYT
TRBJ1-2	13	TRBV5-1	ASSEGGQAVYGYT
TRBJ2-1	14	TRBV19	ASTRSGPRRYNEQF
TRBJ2-5	13	TRBV18	ASSPSGQSQETQY
TRBJ1-3	10	TRBV4-1	ASSQRGRAIY
TRBJ1-5	14	TRBV14	ASSQYGGGVNQPQH
TRBJ1-2	14	TRBV9	ASSLRGTGGPEGYT
TRBJ1-1	12	TRBV19	ASSLDRGNTEAF
TRBJ1-5	13	TRBV7-9	ARSSDWQVNQPQH
TRBJ2-5	12	TRBV6-6	ASSLIGNQETQY
TRBJ2-7	12	TRBV7-2	ASSMGLGEREQY
TRBJ2-1	11	TRBV5-1	ASSLAWASEQF
TRBJ2-7	12	TRBV5-1	ASSSLPGSYEQY
TRBJ2-1	13	TRBV18	ASSLSLQGYNEQF